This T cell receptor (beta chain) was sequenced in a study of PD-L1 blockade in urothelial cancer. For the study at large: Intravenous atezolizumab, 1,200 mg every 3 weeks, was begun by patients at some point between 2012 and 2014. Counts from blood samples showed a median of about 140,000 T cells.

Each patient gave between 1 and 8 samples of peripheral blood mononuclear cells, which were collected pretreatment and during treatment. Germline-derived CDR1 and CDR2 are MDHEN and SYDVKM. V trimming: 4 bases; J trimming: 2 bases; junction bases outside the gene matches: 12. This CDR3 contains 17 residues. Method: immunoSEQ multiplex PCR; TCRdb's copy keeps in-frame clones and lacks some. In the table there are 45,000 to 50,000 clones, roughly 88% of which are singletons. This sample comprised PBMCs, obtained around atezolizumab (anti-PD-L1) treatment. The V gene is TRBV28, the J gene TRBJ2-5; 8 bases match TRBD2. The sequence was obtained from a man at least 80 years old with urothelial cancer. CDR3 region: CASSSGGGGRFQETQYF. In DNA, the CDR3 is TGTGCCAGCAGTTCGGGTGGGGGCGGGAGGTTTCAAGAGACCCAGTACTTC. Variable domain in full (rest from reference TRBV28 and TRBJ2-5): DVKVTQSSRYLVKRTGEKVFLECVQDMDHENMFWYRQDPGLGLRLIYFSYDVKMKEKGDIPEGYSVSREKKERFSLILESASTNQTSMYLCASSSGGGGRFQETQYFGPGTRLLVL.